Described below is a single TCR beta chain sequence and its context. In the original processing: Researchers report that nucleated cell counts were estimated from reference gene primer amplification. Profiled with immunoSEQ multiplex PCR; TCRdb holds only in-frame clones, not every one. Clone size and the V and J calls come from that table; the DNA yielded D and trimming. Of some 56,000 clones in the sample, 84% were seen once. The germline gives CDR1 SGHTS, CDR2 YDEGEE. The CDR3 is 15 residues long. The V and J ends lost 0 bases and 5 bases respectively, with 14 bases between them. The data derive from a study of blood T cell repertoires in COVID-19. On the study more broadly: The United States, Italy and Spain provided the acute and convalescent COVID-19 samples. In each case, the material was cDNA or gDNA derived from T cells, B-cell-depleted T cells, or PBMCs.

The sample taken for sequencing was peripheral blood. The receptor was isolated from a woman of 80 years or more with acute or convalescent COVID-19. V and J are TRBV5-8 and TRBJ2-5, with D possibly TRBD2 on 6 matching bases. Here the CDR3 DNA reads TGTGCCAGCAGCTTGGCCAACGGGGGAGCCGAGACCCAGTACTTC. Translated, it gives CASSLANGGAETQYF.